A selection of T cell receptor beta chains follows, all from one sample in a study of T cell responses to AZD1222 COVID-19 vaccine. This table comes from immunoSEQ multiplex PCR, and its TCRdb copy is limited to in-frame clones, with some not included. The table records 120,000 to 150,000 clones, approximately 90% of them present only once. Sequencing used peripheral blood, obtained on day 0 of AZD1222 vaccination. The receptors derive from an adult in good health. Both conserved end residues are part of each CDR3. A D gene is named only where the DNA matches it firmly. A row's size may be missing; if present it is once, few, many or a size class.

d_call j_call clone_size v_call cdr3_nt cdr3_aa
TRBD2 TRBJ2-1 few TRBV29-1 TGCAGCGTTGAAGGCCGACTAGCTGGTAATGAGCAGTTCTTC CSVEGRLAGNEQFF
NA TRBJ2-3 few TRBV27 TGTGCCAGCAGTTTATTACTCCCGCCTAACACAGATACGCAGTATTTT CASSLLLPPNTDTQYF
TRBD1 TRBJ1-3 once TRBV13 TGTGCCAGCAGCCCGGGACAGATTGGAAACACCATATATTTT CASSPGQIGNTIYF
NA TRBJ1-6 NA TRBV7-2 TGTGCCAGCAGCCCATACCACGGTTTAGGGTCACCCCTCCACTTT CASSPYHGLGSPLHF
NA TRBJ2-4 NA TRBV6-1 TGTGCCAGCAGTGAAGCGTGGGCGAGAAACATTCAGTACTTC CASSEAWARNIQYF
NA TRBJ1-6 NA TRBV5-6 TGTGCCAGCAGCTTGTTCAGGGGAGGTTCACCCCTCCACTTT CASSLFRGGSPLHF
NA TRBJ1-2 NA TRBV28 TGTGCCAGCAGCCGTGACAGATACTATGGCTACACCTTC CASSRDRYYGYTF
NA TRBJ1-1 NA TRBV7-9 TGTGCCAGCAGCTTAGAAGTGGCGGGAGCTTTCTTT CASSLEVAGAFF
NA TRBJ1-5 NA TRBV15 TGTGCCACCAGCAGTAGGGAGATATTGGGGGGCATGTCTCAGCCCCAGCATTTT CATSSREILGGMSQPQHF
NA TRBJ1-1 once TRBV3-1/TRBV3-2 TGTGCCAGCAGACACAGGGCGGAGAACACTGAAGCTTTCTTT CASRHRAENTEAFF
NA TRBJ1-3 NA TRBV5-5 TGTGCCAGCAGCCCGGGACTAAGCTCTGGAAACACCATATATTTT CASSPGLSSGNTIYF
TRBD2 TRBJ2-1 NA TRBV15 TGTGCCACCAGCAGGGTGGCTAGCGGGGACCATGAGCAGTTCTTC CATSRVASGDHEQFF
NA TRBJ1-1 NA TRBV11-3 TGTGCCAGCAGCTCCCAGGGGTTAGCTGAAGCTTTCTTT CASSSQGLAEAFF
TRBD1 TRBJ1-5 NA TRBV6-1 TGTGCCAGCAGTGATTTGGACAGGATGTATAGCAATCAGCCCCAGCATTTT CASSDLDRMYSNQPQHF
TRBD1 TRBJ1-6 NA TRBV6-4 TGTGCCAGCAGTGAGGCCGGGACAGGGGATTCACCCCTCCACTTT CASSEAGTGDSPLHF
NA TRBJ1-2 few TRBV7-2 TGTGCCAGCAGCTTGTCTAACTATGGCTACACCTTC CASSLSNYGYTF
NA TRBJ1-1 NA TRBV4-3 TGCGCCAGCAGCCCAAACCCCAGGGTTGGATCCCCTGAAGCTTTCTTT CASSPNPRVGSPEAFF
NA TRBJ1-4 NA TRBV30 TGTGCCTGGAGTGTACGTGGCAGTGAAAAACTGTTTTTT CAWSVRGSEKLFF
NA TRBJ1-1 NA TRBV4-1 TGCGCCAGCAGCCAAGGAGCAGCCATGAACACTGAAGCTTTCTTT CASSQGAAMNTEAFF
NA TRBJ2-7 once TRBV5-1 TGCGCCAGCAGCTTGGGGGTTTTCAATTACGAGCAGTACTTC CASSLGVFNYEQYF
NA TRBJ1-6 NA TRBV7-9 TGTGCCAGCACTCTAACCGGTAATTCACCCCTCCACTTT CASTLTGNSPLHF
NA TRBJ1-1 few TRBV5-1 TGCGCCAGCAGCCGCCCGGTGGGCGGAGGGACTGAAGCTTTCTTT CASSRPVGGGTEAFF
NA TRBJ1-1 NA TRBV7-3 TGTGCCAGCAGCTTAAGCACAGGCCCGAACACTGAAGCTTTCTTT CASSLSTGPNTEAFF